This TCR beta chain was documented in a study of CD8 T cells in Susac syndrome. Sequencing targeted TCR beta in T cells from blood (CD8+ and CD4+). The study used treatment-naive patients who had stable or active relapsing-remitting disease as multiple sclerosis controls. The CD8+ and CD4+ T cells were negatively isolated, with the TEMRA cells enriched by FACS. Reverse transcription of 0.5 to 1 ug RNA was performed with random hexamers. MiXCR, applied by TCRdb to the immunoSEQ multiplex PCR reads, yields one record per CDR3 protein. The sample contains about 300,000 distinct CDR3 sequences, roughly 94% of which appear only once. As to this clonotype: Its antigen is currently unknown.

General study results and limits: The TCR sequencing and HLA analysis in the study involved a relatively small number of individuals, as the study acknowledged.

Sequencing was carried out using CD4+ T cells from PBMCs. The TCR was taken from a human donor with multiple sclerosis.

CDR3 DNA: TGTGCCAGCAGCTACGCCGGCGGGGGTCTTATCACAGATACGCAGTATTTT. Its translation: CASSYAGGGLITDTQYF. The chain combines TRBV7-9 with TRBJ2-3, with TRBD2 matching 7 bases. CDR1 is SEHNR, CDR2 FQNEAQ, per germline (reference sequence). The length of the CDR3 is 17 residues. The V and J ends lost 4 bases and 2 bases, in that order; junction bases with no gene match: 12.